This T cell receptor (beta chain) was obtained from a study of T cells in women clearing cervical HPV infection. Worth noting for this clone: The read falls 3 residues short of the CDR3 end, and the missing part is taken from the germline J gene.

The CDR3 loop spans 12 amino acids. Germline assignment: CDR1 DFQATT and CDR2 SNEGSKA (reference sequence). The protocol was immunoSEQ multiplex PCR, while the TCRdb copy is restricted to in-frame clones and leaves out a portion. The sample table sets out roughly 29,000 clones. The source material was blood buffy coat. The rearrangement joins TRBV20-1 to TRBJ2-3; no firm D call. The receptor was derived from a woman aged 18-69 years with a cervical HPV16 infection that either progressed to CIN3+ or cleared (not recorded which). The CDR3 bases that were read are TGCAGTGCTAGCCTGGGCCCAAGGACG. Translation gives CSASLGPRT. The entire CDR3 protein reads CSASLGPRTQYF.